The subject of this entry is one T cell receptor (beta chain). In its sample, this clone was seen a few times. Its target antigen remains unknown. Within one base of it there is no much larger clone, and no base qualities were kept. Receptors were amplified or captured by the immunoSEQ multiplex PCR assay. For the multiplex PCR, a mixture combining 60 forward primers for TCR Vbeta segments and 13 reverse primers for TCR Jbeta segments was used. A multiplex PCR assay on genomic DNA amplified the CDR3 region of rearranged TCR beta genes. The amplified TCR beta libraries were sequenced on the Illumina HiSeq System as 87-base-pair reads. The published analysis was carried out like this. In a later analysis, tens of millions of unique TCR beta chains were counted across the roughly 670 repertoires, and roughly 11 million of these chains were shared by at least two donors. Raw reads were error-corrected and collapsed into unique sequences by a nearest-neighbor algorithm in which closely related sequences were merged to remove PCR and sequencing errors. Alignment of CDR3 sequences to IMGT reference sequences was used to assign V, D and J gene segments. Each retained sequence needed at least a six-nucleotide match to both a V gene segment and a J gene segment. A rearrangement was called productive if the CDR3 had no stop codons and remained in frame with V and J, and every other rearrangement was called non-productive. Following IMGT convention, CDR3 was defined as the stretch from the second conserved V-encoded cysteine up to the conserved J-encoded phenylalanine. In an earlier analysis of 500 to 650 of the donors, sequences lacking an unambiguous match to a single V gene segment were excluded. An earlier analysis of some 610 of the donors called V segments functional above 56.7% productive rearrangements and segregating when the between-donor standard deviation exceeded 5%. A statistical classification framework was built to diagnose cytomegalovirus status from the catalog of TCR beta chain sequences. In a later analysis, V and J genes were assigned by comparing TCR nucleotide sequences against IMGT/GENE-DB human TR gene sequences. In a later analysis, CDR3 sequences and most-parsimonious VDJ recombination scenarios were assigned using the TCRdist pipeline. In a later analysis, each TCR beta chain was defined by its CDR3 amino acid sequence together with its V-gene family, and reads without a unique V-gene family were excluded. A later analysis removed 600 or so highly shared, low-generation-probability nucleotide sequences to deal with suspected cross-contamination and a sequencing artifact. In a later analysis, a clonal expansion index was calculated for each public chain from normalized within-repertoire ranks of inferred template counts. In a later analysis, generation probabilities were computed using a VDJ recombination model fitted to out-of-frame rearrangements, and the results were checked against IGoR. In a later analysis, hypergeometric tests were used to score TCR-TCR, TCR-HLA and TCR-CMV co-occurrence, with a repertoire-size bias correction applied to TCR pairs. False discovery rates were estimated in a later analysis by permuting HLA or CMV assignments 20 times. In a later analysis, co-occurring TCRs were grouped using DBSCAN, with TCRdist sequence similarity added in when clustering inside HLA-allele-positive subsets. Repertoires with fewer than 30,000 or more than 120,000 public chains were left out of co-occurrence clustering, as were about five repertoires with anomalous nucleotide sharing. TCRdb took over this immuneACCESS table, retaining in-frame rearrangements with V and J assigned. Such tables are incomplete; in checked studies, under half of the missing clones stem from an unresolved V gene, and the remainder is unexplained. The DNA gave D and trimming, while V, J and clone size come from that table. Present in this sample are some 170,000 clones, 77% of which were seen just once. Roughly 3.6% of the sample is taken by the ten largest.

The sample originates from a study of cytomegalovirus exposure and HLA in healthy donors (dated by TCRdb to 2017 to 2019). Context from the whole study: An earlier analysis of some 550 of the donors reported approximately 300 Gb of sequence data and 117 million unique TCR beta sequences from some 180 million T cells. An early release that covered fewer than 800 HLA-typed donors contained about 300 gigabases of sequencing data and roughly 84 million unique TCR sequences. Among the roughly 390 genotyped donors, about 83% belonged to the genetic ancestry cluster associated with self-reported Caucasian donors. The study aimed to test whether cataloging public T cell receptors could reveal signatures of past pathogen exposure. The study used immunosequencing to profile the T cell repertoires of 666 subjects and linked those repertoires to cytomegalovirus serostatus. A separate validation cohort of over a hundred different subjects was used in addition to the roughly 700-subject first cohort. The study combined high-throughput TCR immunosequencing, statistical association of individual TCRs with disease status, and machine learning to predict cytomegalovirus infection status. To study patterns of TCR occurrence, a later analysis re-analyzed previously published TCR beta repertoires from under 750 donors and added high-resolution HLA genotyping. Rather than using new phenotypic data, the later analysis identified candidate immune exposures from TCR beta sequences and from how often those sequences occurred across donors. To decide whether each TCR beta V gene segment behaved as functional or pseudogenic, an earlier analysis of over 500 of the donors relied on high-throughput TCR beta sequencing. Donor age, sex, ethnicity and CMV serostatus were collected together with the repertoire data. A later genetic analysis used genome-wide SNP genotypes for about 60% of the roughly 670 donors, treating that subset as a discovery cohort. Every discovery cohort repertoire had been produced on one sequencing platform. HLA typing covered class I and class II loci at four-digit resolution. Typing coverage varied by locus: roughly 629-630 donors for A, B, C, DRB1 and DQB1; some 520 for DQA1; nearly 610 for DPA1; about 450 for DPB1. Roughly five DR-DQ haplotypes were treated as single units for association and clustering because of strong linkage in the cohort. Among about 400 genotyped donors of the cohort, an average of around 250,000 unique TCR beta nucleotide sequences was sequenced per donor, of which roughly 18% were non-productive. The full study reports these points: A further reported finding was that TCR beta sequences accurately predicted the HLA-A and HLA-B alleles for most subjects in the first cohort. In both the original and validation cohorts, the classifier was reported to diagnose cytomegalovirus status with high specificity and sensitivity. According to a later genetic analysis, donors in an Asian-associated ancestry cluster had fewer N-insertions in productive TCRs than the approximately 700-donor mean. According to the authors, the approach could potentially be generalized to other disease states and immunological phenotypes. In vitro tests confirmed that three of the cytomegalovirus-associated TCR beta chains recognize cytomegalovirus antigens. The cohort was sequenced for TCR beta chains only, and without alpha or paired-chain data the features that could be detected were limited. The only immune exposure information available for the cohort was CMV serostatus. A total of about 150 TCR beta chains were listed by the study as associated with cytomegalovirus. Most CMV-associated TCR beta chains appeared to be HLA-restricted in a later analysis, and the HLA associations seemed to be driven largely by CMV exposure. A later genetic analysis associated a missense DCLRE1C variant with V-gene and J-gene trimming of TCR beta chains, and an independent cohort replicated the association. Correlated functional status among segregating V segments might be attributable to linkage disequilibrium, but an unknown experimental factor could not be ruled out. In a later analysis, several top co-occurrence clusters were reported to appear linked to parvovirus B19, influenza, CMV and Epstein-Barr virus. Because HLA typing was unavailable for some donors at each locus, only the typed subset was used in association tests. Across donors, most TCR sequences were observed very rarely, whereas some public TCRs were present in many individuals. In a later analysis, the rate of TCR association differed among HLA loci, with DRB1 alleles having the most associated TCRs and HLA-C alleles having the fewest. Because counts were too low, 15 or so rarely observed V segments, including chromosome 9 orphons, were excluded from the earlier analysis of fewer than 650 of the donors. Some IMGT-functional V segments, including TRBV6-2 and TRBV6-3, could not be told apart with the 87-base-pair reads, so those segments were excluded. Presence/absence analyses assumed roughly uniform sequencing depth across donors, an assumption that may not hold. In a later analysis, HLA-associated TCR beta chains were found to be more clonally expanded and to have lower generation probabilities than equally common non-associated chains. In an earlier analysis of over 550 of the donors, most TCR beta V segments were observed in productive rearrangements about 87% or about 30% of the time, broadly matching IMGT annotations. The sequencing pipeline was judged likely to have produced a cluster of highly shared sequence variants as a technical artifact. When HLA alleles, especially DR and DQ, strongly co-occurred, TCR associations were difficult to assign to individual alleles. In a later analysis, 16,951 TCR beta sequences were associated with specific HLA alleles at a false discovery rate of 0.05.

The CDR3 numbers 15 residues from cysteine through phenylalanine. Of all the DNA, just the CDR3 is kept, 45 bases in frame from base 1. CDR1 is given as MGHRA and CDR2 as YSYEKL, both from the germline V gene. V trim: 1 base; J trim: 2 bases; unmatched bases: 1. The cohort consisted of 666 healthy bone marrow donors. At the time of sampling, all cohort members were nominally healthy, though unrecorded immune exposures were likely present. The donor tested CMV seropositive and was one of the 289 seropositive cohort members. Every donor gave a peripheral blood sample, and the peripheral blood mononuclear cells from that sample were used for TCR beta sequencing. The Qiagen DNeasy Blood Extraction Kit was used to extract genomic DNA from the blood cell samples.

This receptor was taken from a woman aged 55-75 years in good health and CMV-seropositive. Material: PBMCs. Here the chain combines TRBV4-1 and TRBJ2-3; 9 middle bases align to TRBD1. The DNA is as follows: TGCGCCAGCAGCCAAGGGGACAGGGACACAGATACGCAGTATTTT. Its translation reads: CASSQGDRDTDTQYF.